These T cell receptor beta chains were read from a single sample in a study of T cell repertoires in cytomegalovirus infection. Their antigens remain unidentified. TCRdb processed the reads anew with MiXCR; each CDR3 protein has one entry. The sample has 50,000 or so distinct CDR3 sequences, roughly 20% seen once. Sequencing was performed on PBMCs, sequenced either directly or after in vitro stimulation (not recorded which). The receptors derive from a human donor in good health (CMV status not recorded). Some clones in this sample may be carry-over from other donors' samples. Each CDR3 is given with its conserved first and last residue. The D gene is left open where the match is weak. Rows give clone size only sometimes, using once, few, many, or a class for an expanded clone.

TRBD1 | . | TRBJ1-2 | TRBV20-1 | CSAGGGHQGGGYTF | TGCAGTGCCGGAGGGGGGCACCAGGGGGGTGGCTACACCTTC
TRBD1 | many | TRBJ2-1 | TRBV7-6 | CASSASGQGHNEQFF | TGTGCCAGCAGCGCCTCGGGACAGGGCCACAATGAGCAGTTCTTC
TRBD2 | many | TRBJ2-3 | TRBV11-3 | CASSSLAGGPTDTQYF | TGTGCCAGCAGCTCACTAGCGGGAGGGCCCACAGATACGCAGTATTTT
TRBD2 | many | TRBJ2-1 | TRBV7-2 | CASSLSGGDNEQFF | TGTGCCAGCAGCTTGTCGGGGGGGGACAATGAGCAGTTCTTC
TRBD2 | few | TRBJ2-3 | TRBV23-1 | CASSPSWKASGSTDTQYF | TGCGCCAGCAGTCCATCTTGGAAGGCTAGCGGATCCACAGATACGCAGTATTTT
. | . | TRBJ2-5 | TRBV11-2 | CASNRWGGQQETQYF | TGTGCCAGCAACCGCTGGGGAGGACAACAAGAGACCCAGTACTTC
. | many | TRBJ1-2 | TRBV20-1 | CSASRSGGSLGYTF | TGCAGTGCTAGTCGGTCCGGCGGCTCACTTGGCTACACCTTC
. | few | TRBJ1-3 | TRBV19 | CASSPGWGTGNTIYF | TGTGCCAGTAGTCCTGGCTGGGGGACTGGAAACACCATATATTTT
. | many | TRBJ1-6 | TRBV19 | CASSILVGGRSRSPLHF | TGTGCCAGTAGTATTTTGGTTGGCGGAAGGTCTCGGTCACCCCTCCACTTT
TRBD1 | many | TRBJ1-2 | TRBV29-1 | CSVEEAHPGQGGYGYTF | TGCAGCGTTGAAGAAGCCCATCCGGGACAGGGAGGCTATGGCTACACCTTC
TRBD1 | many | TRBJ1-2 | TRBV6-6 | CASRSRQGGGYGYTF | TGTGCCAGCAGGAGTAGACAGGGAGGAGGGTATGGCTACACCTTC
. | many | TRBJ1-4 | TRBV7-2 | CASSLVHGAELFF | TGTGCCAGCAGCTTAGTTCATGGGGCTGAACTGTTTTTT
. | . | TRBJ1-3 | TRBV2 | CASGLGMRNTIYF | TGTGCCAGCGGTCTAGGGATGAGAAACACCATATATTTT
. | . | TRBJ2-3 | TRBV20-1 | CSAKLGHRTDTQYF | TGCAGTGCTAAGCTGGGACACCGCACAGATACGCAGTATTTT
. | many | TRBJ2-5 | TRBV20-1 | CSASLIRETQYF | TGCAGTGCTAGTCTAATTCGGGAGACCCAGTACTTC
TRBD2 | . | TRBJ2-1 | TRBV15 | CATSRDRGTGRLASF | TGTGCCACCAGCAGAGATAGGGGGACGGGGAGACTAGCGAGTTTC
TRBD1 | once | TRBJ2-1 | TRBV7-9 | CASSSSTGGAFYNEQFF | TGTGCCAGCAGCTCTTCAACAGGGGGCGCCTTCTACAATGAGCAGTTCTTC
. | many | TRBJ1-4 | TRBV7-8 | CASRYYREGTNEKLFF | TGTGCCAGCAGATATTACAGGGAGGGAACTAATGAAAAACTGTTTTTT
. | . | TRBJ1-3 | TRBV29-1 | CSVSDSGNTIYF | TGCAGCGTTTCCGACTCTGGAAACACCATATATTTT
TRBD2 | few | TRBJ2-2 | TRBV19 | CASSVQREGFGELFF | TGTGCCAGTAGTGTCCAGCGGGAGGGATTCGGGGAGCTGTTTTTT
TRBD2 | . | TRBJ2-7 | TRBV20-1 | CSAHSGGAPYEQYF | TGCAGTGCTCATAGCGGGGGGGCCCCCTACGAGCAGTACTTC
TRBD1 | few | TRBJ1-2 | TRBV13 | CASSIGQALAYGYTF | TGTGCCAGCAGCATAGGACAGGCGTTAGCCTATGGCTACACCTTC
. | many | TRBJ2-7 | TRBV4-1 | CASSQDHRPVRTNYEQYF | TGCGCCAGCAGCCAAGATCACCGACCTGTCCGGACCAACTACGAGCAGTACTTC
TRBD1 | . | TRBJ1-1 | TRBV28 | CASRATGAVGTEAFF | TGTGCCAGCAGAGCGACAGGGGCTGTTGGGACTGAAGCTTTCTTT
. | many | TRBJ2-2 | TRBV7-9 | CASSPGVLTGELFF | TGTGCCAGCAGCCCAGGTGTGCTTACCGGGGAGCTGTTTTTT
. | hyperexpanded | TRBJ2-7 | TRBV12-3/TRBV12-4 | CASSLAGAHYEQYF | TGTGCCAGCAGTTTAGCGGGGGCTCACTACGAGCAGTACTTC
TRBD2 | . | TRBJ2-1 | TRBV27 | CASMLLAGGYEQFF | TGTGCCAGCATGCTCCTAGCGGGGGGTTACGAGCAGTTCTTC
. | many | TRBJ1-3 | TRBV7-8 | CASSPGLRRTGNTIYF | TGTGCCAGCAGCCCCGGACTTAGGCGGACTGGAAACACCATATATTTT
. | . | TRBJ2-3 | TRBV25-1 | CASSDPTGRTDTQYF | TGTGCCAGCAGTGACCCCACGGGGCGCACAGATACGCAGTATTTT
. | . | TRBJ2-7 | TRBV29-1 | CSVWTATYEQYF | TGCAGCGTTTGGACAGCTACCTACGAGCAGTACTTC
TRBD2 | . | TRBJ2-2 | TRBV6-6 | CARSFPPTSGRAHVGALFF | TGTGCCAGAAGTTTCCCTCCGACTAGCGGGAGGGCCCATGTCGGGGCGCTGTTTTTT
TRBD2 | few | TRBJ2-3 | TRBV6-2/TRBV6-3 | CASTDRLTGTSGADTQYF | TGTGCCAGCACCGACCGCCTGACCGGGACTAGCGGGGCAGATACGCAGTATTTT
. | few | TRBJ1-3 | TRBV12-3/TRBV12-4 | CASASNSGNTIYF | TGTGCCAGCGCGAGCAACTCTGGAAACACCATATATTTT
. | few | TRBJ2-5 | TRBV4-2 | CASSQEWLGETQYF | TGTGCCAGCAGCCAAGAATGGCTGGGAGAGACCCAGTACTTC
TRBD1 | few | TRBJ1-1 | TRBV5-1 | CASSRRTGPDTEAFF | TGCGCCAGCAGCCGAAGGACAGGCCCGGACACTGAAGCTTTCTTT
TRBD2 | many | TRBJ2-3 | TRBV28 | CASSPSGLAAIDTQYF | TGTGCCAGCAGCCCATCCGGACTAGCGGCCATAGATACGCAGTATTTT
. | many | TRBJ1-2 | TRBV7-2 | CASSLNGYGYTF | TGTGCCAGCAGCTTAAATGGCTATGGCTACACCTTC
TRBD2 | . | TRBJ2-5 | TRBV20-1 | CSATIREGVGETQYF | TGCAGTGCTACTATCCGGGAGGGGGTCGGAGAGACCCAGTACTTC
. | few | TRBJ2-7 | TRBV28 | CASSLPEAGSHYEQYF | TGTGCCAGCAGTTTACCTGAAGCGGGCAGCCACTACGAGCAGTACTTC
. | . | TRBJ2-7 | TRBV29-1 | CSVAGATPYAQYF | TGCAGCGTTGCGGGCGCAACCCCCTACGCGCAGTACTTC